Listed below are T cell receptor beta chains from one sample, sequenced in a study of tumor-infiltrating lymphocytes in primary liver carcinoma. Via MiXCR, TCRdb re-called the multiplex PCR reads, giving one row per CDR3 protein. This sample carries around 70,000 distinct CDR3 sequences, over 60% of them seen once, and the ten largest clones take 25% to 30%. Material: liver tumor tissue from sampling region 4. These TCRs come from a man in his forties with primary liver carcinoma and hepatitis B virus infection. The CDR3 runs from the conserved cysteine through the conserved F or W. The order of the fields is CDR3 protein, CDR3 DNA, D gene, J gene, V gene, clone size. The D gene is left open where the match is weak. Expanded clones get a size class; other rows say once, few or many, or leave the size out.

CDR3 protein: CASSERDEQYF; CDR3 DNA: TGTGCCAGCAGTGAACGGGACGAGCAGTACTTC; D gene: -; J gene: TRBJ2-7; V gene: TRBV10-3; clone size: -
CDR3 protein: CASCLDRLSGNTIYF; CDR3 DNA: TGTGCCAGCTGTTTAGACAGGCTCTCTGGAAACACCATATATTTT; D gene: -; J gene: TRBJ1-3; V gene: TRBV6-5; clone size: -
CDR3 protein: CASSPLSRGQETQYF; CDR3 DNA: TGTGCCAGCAGTCCCCTGAGTCGCGGGCAGGAGACCCAGTACTTC; D gene: -; J gene: TRBJ2-5; V gene: TRBV27; clone size: -
CDR3 protein: CASSVAEDEKLFF; CDR3 DNA: TGTGCCAGCAGTGTGGCTGAGGACGAAAAACTGTTTTTT; D gene: -; J gene: TRBJ1-4; V gene: TRBV2; clone size: many
CDR3 protein: CASQGLGTQYF; CDR3 DNA: TGTGCCAGCCAAGGACTGGGAACCCAATACTTC; D gene: -; J gene: TRBJ2-5; V gene: TRBV25-1; clone size: -
CDR3 protein: CASGFGGHDEKPFF; CDR3 DNA: TGTGCCAGCGGCTTTGGGGGCCACGATGAAAAACCGTTTTTT; D gene: -; J gene: TRBJ1-4; V gene: TRBV11-2; clone size: once
CDR3 protein: CSVEDHAGFVGTDTQYF; CDR3 DNA: TGCAGTGTTGAAGATCATGCAGGGTTTGTAGGCACAGATACGCAGTATTTT; D gene: -; J gene: TRBJ2-3; V gene: TRBV29-1; clone size: -
CDR3 protein: CTSSLTGTSGRDEQFF; CDR3 DNA: TGTACCAGCAGCTTGACCGGGACTAGCGGGAGGGATGAGCAGTTCTTC; D gene: TRBD2; J gene: TRBJ2-1; V gene: TRBV5-6; clone size: -
CDR3 protein: CVTWRGGFTGELFF; CDR3 DNA: TGTGTCACCTGGAGGGGGGGGTTCACCGGAGAGCTGTTTTTT; D gene: -; J gene: TRBJ2-2; V gene: TRBV28; clone size: -
CDR3 protein: CASTLLRGMQYF; CDR3 DNA: TGTGCCAGTACCCTATTGAGAGGTATGCAGTATTTT; D gene: -; J gene: TRBJ2-3; V gene: TRBV11-2; clone size: -
CDR3 protein: CASTELYEQYF; CDR3 DNA: TGTGCCAGTACCGAATTATACGAGCAGTACTTC; D gene: -; J gene: TRBJ2-7; V gene: TRBV2; clone size: -
CDR3 protein: CASSFRGEDITEAFF; CDR3 DNA: TGTGCTAGCAGTTTTAGGGGAGAGGACATCACTGAAGCTTTCTTT; D gene: -; J gene: TRBJ1-1; V gene: TRBV12-3/TRBV12-4; clone size: -
CDR3 protein: CASSLNRRLYEQCF; CDR3 DNA: TGTGCCAGCAGTTTAAACAGGAGGCTCTACGAGCAGTGCTTC; D gene: -; J gene: TRBJ2-7; V gene: TRBV28; clone size: -
CDR3 protein: CASSPNPWGYEQYF; CDR3 DNA: TGTGCCAGCAGTCCAAACCCCTGGGGCTACGAGCAGTACTTC; D gene: -; J gene: TRBJ2-7; V gene: TRBV14; clone size: -
CDR3 protein: CASSSNTGELFF; CDR3 DNA: TGTGCCAGCAGTTCAAACACCGGGGAGCTGTTTTTT; D gene: -; J gene: TRBJ2-2; V gene: TRBV7-8; clone size: many
CDR3 protein: CSAQPQGVSAEAFF; CDR3 DNA: TGCAGCGCTCAACCTCAGGGGGTATCCGCTGAAGCTTTCTTT; D gene: TRBD1; J gene: TRBJ1-1; V gene: TRBV29-1; clone size: -
CDR3 protein: CISSLGGTLPYEQYF; CDR3 DNA: TGTATCAGCAGCCTCGGCGGGACTCTGCCCTACGAGCAGTACTTC; D gene: -; J gene: TRBJ2-7; V gene: TRBV11-2; clone size: -
CDR3 protein: CAWDRGSSGANVLTF; CDR3 DNA: TGTGCCTGGGACAGGGGTAGCTCTGGGGCCAACGTCCTGACTTTC; D gene: TRBD1; J gene: TRBJ2-6; V gene: TRBV30; clone size: many
CDR3 protein: CASGLGPGGDTQYF; CDR3 DNA: TGCGCAAGCGGCCTGGGACCCGGGGGAGATACGCAGTATTTT; D gene: -; J gene: TRBJ2-3; V gene: TRBV11-2; clone size: -
CDR3 protein: CASSEDGLAGENIQYF; CDR3 DNA: TGTGCCAGCAGTGAAGATGGGCTAGCGGGAGAAAACATTCAGTACTTC; D gene: TRBD2; J gene: TRBJ2-4; V gene: TRBV6-1; clone size: many
CDR3 protein: CASSLRPAGDFNEQFF; CDR3 DNA: TGTGCCAGTAGCCTTCGACCAGCGGGAGATTTCAATGAGCAGTTCTTC; D gene: TRBD2; J gene: TRBJ2-1; V gene: TRBV11-2; clone size: -
CDR3 protein: CASSFIVGADTQYF; CDR3 DNA: TGTGCCAGCAGTTTCATCGTGGGCGCAGATACGCAGTATTTT; D gene: -; J gene: TRBJ2-3; V gene: TRBV12-3/TRBV12-4; clone size: -
CDR3 protein: CSVFAGATGELFF; CDR3 DNA: TGCAGCGTTTTTGCGGGAGCTACCGGGGAGCTGTTTTTT; D gene: TRBD2; J gene: TRBJ2-2; V gene: TRBV29-1; clone size: many
CDR3 protein: CASSQEQSGTQYF; CDR3 DNA: TGCGCCAGCAGCCAAGAACAGTCAGGTACGCAGTATTTT; D gene: -; J gene: TRBJ2-3; V gene: TRBV4-2; clone size: -
CDR3 protein: CSAGTSGYTDTQYF; CDR3 DNA: TGCAGTGCTGGGACTAGCGGTTACACAGATACGCAGTATTTT; D gene: TRBD2; J gene: TRBJ2-3; V gene: TRBV20-1; clone size: -
CDR3 protein: CANRMAGGPAGELFF; CDR3 DNA: TGCGCCAACAGAATGGCGGGAGGGCCGGCCGGGGAGCTGTTTTTT; D gene: TRBD2; J gene: TRBJ2-2; V gene: TRBV10-2; clone size: -
CDR3 protein: CARSSGLDTYEQYF; CDR3 DNA: TGTGCCAGAAGTTCCGGGCTCGATACCTACGAGCAGTACTTC; D gene: -; J gene: TRBJ2-7; V gene: TRBV6-2/TRBV6-3; clone size: -
CDR3 protein: CASTLASGRAERYF; CDR3 DNA: TGTGCCAGCACCTTAGCTAGCGGGAGGGCCGAGCGATACTTC; D gene: TRBD2; J gene: TRBJ2-7; V gene: TRBV11-2; clone size: once
CDR3 protein: CASSLASGEETQYF; CDR3 DNA: TGTGCCAGCAGCTTGGCGTCAGGCGAAGAGACCCAGTACTTC; D gene: -; J gene: TRBJ2-5; V gene: TRBV5-4; clone size: many
CDR3 protein: CAGSIRTGHTDMQYF; CDR3 DNA: TGTGCCGGCAGTATCCGGACAGGCCACACAGATATGCAGTATTTT; D gene: TRBD1; J gene: TRBJ2-3; V gene: TRBV6-1; clone size: -
CDR3 protein: CSSSEMAVEHYF; CDR3 DNA: TGTTCCAGCAGTGAAATGGCGGTCGAGCACTACTTC; D gene: -; J gene: TRBJ2-7; V gene: TRBV6-1; clone size: -
CDR3 protein: CASSPGLTAYNEQFF; CDR3 DNA: TGTGCCAGCAGTCCGGGGTTAACGGCATACAATGAGCAGTTCTTC; D gene: -; J gene: TRBJ2-1; V gene: TRBV6-5; clone size: -
CDR3 protein: CASSLGLAHQETQYF; CDR3 DNA: TGTGCCAGCAGCCTGGGACTAGCCCACCAAGAGACCCAGTACTTC; D gene: TRBD2; J gene: TRBJ2-5; V gene: TRBV11-1; clone size: -
CDR3 protein: CACNFNFARTGQPYEQYF; CDR3 DNA: TGTGCCTGCAACTTCAACTTTGCCCGGACAGGGCAACCCTACGAGCAATACTTC; D gene: TRBD1; J gene: TRBJ2-7; V gene: TRBV11-1; clone size: -
CDR3 protein: CAISGGSGSHEQYF; CDR3 DNA: TGTGCCATCAGTGGGGGTAGCGGGAGCCACGAGCAGTACTTC; D gene: TRBD2; J gene: TRBJ2-7; V gene: TRBV10-3; clone size: many
CDR3 protein: CNVEEAAGAPEELFF; CDR3 DNA: TGCAACGTTGAAGAAGCCGCGGGAGCCCCCGAGGAGCTGTTTTTT; D gene: TRBD2; J gene: TRBJ2-2; V gene: TRBV29-1; clone size: once
CDR3 protein: CAISGLPGQGVTSTDMQYF; CDR3 DNA: TGTGCCATCAGTGGCTTACCGGGACAGGGGGTAACTAGCACAGATATGCAGTATTTT; D gene: TRBD1; J gene: TRBJ2-3; V gene: TRBV10-3; clone size: once
CDR3 protein: CASSLAPQGVYEQYF; CDR3 DNA: TGTGCCAGCAGCTTAGCGCCACAGGGGGTTTACGAGCAGTACTTC; D gene: TRBD1; J gene: TRBJ2-7; V gene: TRBV7-2; clone size: few